This T cell receptor beta chain was recovered during a study of beta chain features in type 1 diabetes. Investigators reverse transcribed all isolated RNA, so they sequenced expressed TCRB transcripts. TCRdb's copy holds only in-frame clones and misses some; the assay was immunoSEQ multiplex PCR. The sample holds around 500,000 clones, about 32% seen once. Study-level points and caveats: The analysis here could not establish whether HLA type shapes TCRB rearrangement. Moderate but significant shortening of TCRB CDR3s was recorded in all four CD4+ subsets from Type 1 diabetes patients.

Germline V CDR1 and CDR2: KGHSH, LQKENI. This CDR3 is built from 15 residues. V trimming: 3 bases; J trimming: 5 bases; junction bases outside the gene matches: 6. Points on this clone: Its antigen is still unknown.

The material sequenced was naive CD4+ T cells from blood. The sequence came from a man aged 18 to 29 in good health. The rearrangement uses TRBV18 and TRBJ1-5, with 8 bases matching TRBD1. This CDR3 reads CASSPQTGADQPQHF. The CDR3 region has the DNA TGTGCCAGCTCACCCCAGACAGGGGCTGATCAGCCCCAGCATTTT.